This is a list of T cell receptor beta chains from one sample in a study of Ad26.COV2.S vaccination and SARS-CoV-2 variants. TCRdb keeps only in-frame clones here, not all; method: immunoSEQ multiplex PCR. The data hold about 350,000 clones, with approximately 86% observed a single time. The specimen was peripheral blood, collected in a trial of Ad26.COV2.S vaccine versus placebo. All receptors derive from a person between 18 and 59 years old who received the Ad26.COV2.S COVID-19 vaccine or a placebo. CDR3s leave out the opening cysteine and the closing phenylalanine or tryptophan.

TRBJ1-5 | TRBV27 | ASSLTGIVSQPQH
TRBJ2-1 | TRBV27 | ASSLVPGKSYNEQF
TRBJ2-1 | TRBV5-4 | ASSSPKAGGNEQF
TRBJ1-2 | TRBV2 | ASSRGRAQDSYGYT
TRBJ2-1 | TRBV7-2 | ASSLLAGSSYNEQF
TRBJ1-1 | TRBV4-3 | ASSQEVRGLWENTEAF
TRBJ2-5 | TRBV3-1/TRBV3-2 | ASSQRGAPAETQY
TRBJ2-5 | TRBV5-1 | ASSVAHSTRQETQY
TRBJ1-3 | TRBV7-2 | ASSSQLLNHGNTIY
TRBJ2-7 | TRBV7-2 | ASSLIRYEQY
TRBJ1-5 | TRBV28 | ASSSLAPFNQPQH
TRBJ2-2 | TRBV4-2 | ASSQDGSNTGELF
TRBJ1-3 | TRBV19 | ASSISPDRGRNTIY
TRBJ2-7 | TRBV6-2/TRBV6-3 | ASSYSVEDEQY
TRBJ2-7 | TRBV7-9 | ASSFFVTGPEQY
TRBJ2-1 | TRBV28 | ASSLPDRVVGEQF
TRBJ1-5 | TRBV7-9 | ASSSGGSGNQPQH
TRBJ1-2 | TRBV5-1 | ASSWTATINYGYT
TRBJ1-5 | TRBV7-2 | ASSQVSNQPQH
TRBJ2-6 | TRBV7-3 | ASSSMGGLAGAVAGANVLT
TRBJ1-3 | TRBV30 | AWAGLLNTIY
TRBJ1-2 | TRBV6-2/TRBV6-3 | ASSSGQGALLFYGYT
TRBJ1-2 | TRBV6-5 | ASSRDGRSYGYT
TRBJ2-2 | TRBV28 | ASSSRGSGKYTGELF
TRBJ2-7 | TRBV11-1 | ASSPRQGAREQY
TRBJ1-5 | TRBV7-9 | ASSYSDSNQPQH
TRBJ2-6 | TRBV6-2/TRBV6-3 | ASSYTPRQVVRGANVLT
TRBJ2-1 | TRBV27 | ASRRTGWDEQF
TRBJ2-7 | TRBV2 | ASSEAEAATD
TRBJ2-7 | TRBV4-3 | ASSQVRGFPYEQY
TRBJ1-5 | TRBV13 | ASSSSRASGNQPQH
TRBJ1-1 | TRBV28 | ASSLYQTGGTEAF
TRBJ2-2 | TRBV7-8 | ASSPSTYTGELF
TRBJ2-4 | TRBV7-2 | ASSLESARNIQY
TRBJ2-2 | TRBV7-2 | ASSFSRELF
TRBJ2-1 | TRBV28 | ASSLPAEGVNEQF
TRBJ2-3 | TRBV18 | ASSPGSGRATDTQY
TRBJ2-3 | TRBV6-5 | ASSYSLQGDTQY
TRBJ2-1 | TRBV9 | ASSVAMTGSYNEQF
TRBJ2-1 | TRBV2 | ASSGGGQVYEQF
TRBJ1-2 | TRBV6-1 | ASSEVGRTGSSS
TRBJ2-1 | TRBV13 | ASSPAGSGGAHNEQF
TRBJ1-5 | TRBV28 | ASRVRDLAGQPQH
TRBJ2-3 | TRBV28 | ASSKQGFIRDTQY
TRBJ1-1 | TRBV30 | AWSVLGPEAF
TRBJ2-7 | TRBV2 | ASSGQPGMAAGYEQY
TRBJ1-1 | TRBV13 | ASSLGQGYAF
TRBJ1-2 | TRBV28 | ASSLWEAGGAGSYGYT
TRBJ2-5 | TRBV4-2 | ASSQEAGLQETQY
TRBJ2-7 | TRBV5-1 | ASSWTSGNYEQY
TRBJ2-1 | TRBV11-3 | ASSLLGPNEQF
TRBJ2-7 | TRBV18 | ASSPAAAAYEQY
TRBJ1-6 | TRBV28 | ASSLVGQSYSYNSPLH
TRBJ2-7 | TRBV11-2 | ASSDRGLFSYEQY
TRBJ1-3 | TRBV4-2 | ASSQVGGSAGNTIY